A single sample gave rise to the 7 T cell receptor beta chains below, sequenced in a study of OX40 agonist ivuxolimab in advanced cancers. Clones were sequenced by immunoSEQ multiplex PCR, and TCRdb holds only the in-frame ones, with some missing. The sample has around 70,000 clones; 85% are singletons. The specimen was CD4+ or CD8+ T cells sorted from blood, collected in a trial of the OX40 agonist ivuxolimab. The receptors shown here come from an adult with an advanced solid tumor such as melanoma, head and neck, liver or kidney cancer.

V usage is TRBV12-5 and J usage is TRBJ2-3; weak D call: TRBD1 (5 bases). V lost 1 base and J lost 0, with 11 bases in between. Per the germline V gene, CDR1 is LGHNT and CDR2 is FRNRAP. The CDR3 covers 16 residues. The CDR3 region has the DNA TGTGCTAGTGGTTTGGCACCTGGGGCTAGCACAGATACGCAGTATTTT. It encodes CASGLAPGASTDTQYF.

This sequence joins TRBV7-9 and TRBJ2-1, with 7 bases that match TRBD2. V shed 2 bases and J 8 bases; nucleotides not matched to a gene: 3. The CDR3 is made up of 13 amino acids. Germline V gene sequence: CDR1 SEHNR, CDR2 FQNEAQ (reference sequence). CDR3 region: CASSLSLADEQFF. In nucleotides, the CDR3 is TGTGCCAGCAGCTTATCCCTAGCGGATGAGCAGTTCTTC.

The chain carries TRBV25-1 and TRBJ2-1, with no clear D. The germline V gene encodes CDR1 MGHDK and CDR2 SYGVNS. The CDR3 has 13 amino acids. Trimming stripped 6 bases from V and 0 bases from J, with 6 bases between. DNA of the CDR3: TGTGCCAGCAGAGACGGCTCCTACAATGAGCAGTTCTTC. Encoded protein: CASRDGSYNEQFF.

The chain uses TRBV5-5 and TRBJ1-1; a weak D match, TRBD1 (5 bases). V was cut by 4 bases and J by 1 base, with 14 bases left in between. Germline CDR1 reads SGHKS; CDR2 reads YYEKEE (reference sequence). The CDR3 runs 15 residues. The CDR3 spells CASSREVGGNTEAFF. The CDR3 DNA is TGTGCCAGCAGCCGAGAGGTCGGGGGGAACACTGAAGCTTTCTTT.

The J gene is TRBJ2-3, the V gene TRBV19, with D possibly TRBD2 on 6 matching bases. The CDR3 length is 14 residues. Germline V gene lookup returns CDR1 LNHDA and CDR2 SQIVND (reference sequence). The V end was cut by 6 bases, the J end by 4 bases, with 14 bases between. The CDR3, as DNA: TGTGCCAGTAGCGGCGGGCGGGGCGCAGATACGCAGTATTTT. Amino acid sequence: CASSGGRGADTQYF.

The V and J genes are TRBV28 and TRBJ1-2; 8 nucleotides line up with TRBD1. V was pared by 1 base and J by 4 bases, with 8 bases of the junction left unmatched. Per germline, CDR1 MDHEN and CDR2 SYDVKM. The CDR3 spans 16 residues. For the CDR3, the DNA is TGTGCCAGCAGTTTATCAGGGGGCAGAGGACTCTATGGCTACACCTTC. It is translated as CASSLSGGRGLYGYTF.

V usage is TRBV6-1 and J usage is TRBJ1-5, with 7 bases that match TRBD1. V lost 1 base to trimming and J lost 2 bases; unmatched junction nucleotides: 8. Per germline, CDR1 MNHNS and CDR2 SASEGT. This CDR3 region has 17 residues. The CDR3 bases are TGTGCCAGCAGTGAAGACCAGGGGGGTTGGGGCAATCAGCCCCAGCATTTT. Translating gives CASSEDQGGWGNQPQHF.